This T cell receptor (beta chain) derives from a study of blood T cells in healthy people across ages. Study observations and caveats: Whereas aged donors had fewer naive CD4+ cells, long-lived donors had more of them and higher diversity. While age rose, TCR beta diversity per million T cells dropped in a roughly linear way.

Concerning this clonotype itself: Antigen: not known.

Together with a sample-barcoded 5' primer, a J-beta primer mix was included in a second PCR lasting about 7 to 11 cycles. One entry per CDR3 protein results from TCRdb running MiXCR on the 5' RACE reads. The sample consists of about 640,000 distinct CDR3 sequences, roughly three fifths of them appearing once. The CDR3 consists of 13 residues. CDR1 MGHDK and CDR2 SYGVNS come from the germline V gene. V shed 2 bases and J shed 9 bases, with 11 bases lying between them. Sequencing was done on a sample of blood. The chain couples TRBV25-1 to TRBJ2-1, with D perhaps assigned TRBD1 or TRBD2 (5 bases each). This receptor was obtained from a man aged 55 to 70 in good health. The CDR3 spells CASSERRGGEQFF. The CDR3 DNA reads TGTGCCAGCAGTGAACGACGGGGCGGTGAGCAGTTCTTC.